A selection of T cell receptor beta chains follows, all from one sample in a study of blood T cells in healthy people across ages. TCRdb called the 5' RACE reads again in MiXCR, with one record for every CDR3 protein. The table includes 1.2 million to 1.5 million distinct CDR3 sequences, around 39% detected once. The sample comprised blood. These receptors all come from a woman aged 18-29 years in good health. CDR3s include the opening cysteine and the closing phenylalanine or tryptophan. A D gene is named only where the DNA matches it firmly. The size entry is marked missing in some rows and otherwise reads once, few, many or a size class.

-	TRBJ1-2	-	TRBV30	CAGGGPHGYTF	TGTGCCGGAGGTGGCCCTCATGGCTACACCTTC
-	TRBJ2-3	-	TRBV24-1	CATSAGQGLRTDTQYF	TGTGCCACCAGTGCGGGGCAGGGGCTACGCACAGATACGCAGTATTTT
-	TRBJ1-2	few	TRBV27	CASSLWAGSGYTF	TGTGCCAGCAGTTTATGGGCAGGGAGCGGCTACACCTTC
TRBD2	TRBJ2-7	-	TRBV12-3/TRBV12-4	CASSLGLGAYEQYF	TGTGCCAGCAGTCTTGGACTAGGTGCGTACGAGCAGTACTTC
TRBD2	TRBJ2-3	few	TRBV30	CAWRPAGLTDTQYF	TGTGCCTGGAGACCAGCGGGACTCACAGATACGCAGTATTTT
-	TRBJ2-5	-	TRBV7-3	CASSAGTPPETQYF	TGTGCCAGCAGCGCTGGGACACCACCCGAGACCCAGTACTTC
TRBD1	TRBJ2-7	-	TRBV7-2	CASSSEDRLFYEQYF	TGTGCCAGCAGCTCTGAGGACAGGCTTTTCTACGAGCAGTACTTC
-	TRBJ2-3	-	TRBV9	CASSPLGDSLTDTQYF	TGTGCCAGCAGCCCCCTAGGCGATAGCCTCACAGATACGCAGTATTTT
-	TRBJ1-2	few	TRBV12-3/TRBV12-4	CASSLAQGYTF	TGTGCCAGCAGTTTAGCGCAGGGCTACACCTTC
-	TRBJ2-1	-	TRBV6-5	CASSYFPTGSSYNEQFF	TGTGCCAGCAGTTACTTCCCTACAGGGAGCTCCTACAATGAGCAGTTCTTC
-	TRBJ1-6	-	TRBV5-5	CASSLVTNFNSPLHF	TGTGCCAGCAGCTTGGTCACAAACTTCAATTCACCCCTCCACTTT
-	TRBJ2-1	few	TRBV7-9	CASSPGGMEQFF	TGTGCCAGCAGCCCCGGTGGCATGGAGCAGTTCTTC
-	TRBJ2-7	few	TRBV20-1	CSAPGRETYEQYF	TGCAGCGCACCGGGACGGGAGACCTACGAGCAGTACTTC
TRBD1	TRBJ1-1	-	TRBV15	CATSRDRGFPEAFF	TGTGCCACCAGCAGAGACAGGGGGTTCCCTGAAGCTTTCTTT
TRBD2	TRBJ2-6	once	TRBV6-5	CASSWGSGTGANVLTF	TGTGCCAGCAGTTGGGGTAGCGGGACTGGGGCCAACGTCCTGACTTTC
TRBD2	TRBJ2-1	-	TRBV5-6	CASSSTSGRGFGYEQFF	TGTGCCAGCAGCTCAACTAGCGGGAGGGGATTTGGCTATGAGCAGTTCTTC
TRBD1	TRBJ2-1	once	TRBV25-1	CASSAPPSRGLGNEQFF	TGTGCCAGCAGTGCCCCCCCATCGAGGGGGCTAGGGAATGAGCAGTTCTTC
TRBD1	TRBJ1-1	few	TRBV29-1	CSGDRGMNTEAFF	TGCAGCGGAGACAGGGGAATGAACACTGAAGCTTTCTTT
TRBD2	TRBJ2-7	few	TRBV20-1	CSAGPSGTGSSSEQYF	TGCAGTGCTGGGCCTAGCGGGACTGGGTCCTCCTCCGAGCAGTACTTC
-	TRBJ2-3	-	TRBV20-1	CSARDERNTQYF	TGCAGTGCTAGAGATGAGAGGAATACGCAGTATTTT
-	TRBJ2-1	-	TRBV21-1	CASSKNESTSGSRTKETQFF	TGTGCCAGCAGCAAAAACGAGTCGACTAGCGGGAGTCGAACTAAGGAGACCCAGTTCTTC
-	TRBJ1-5	few	TRBV20-1	CSARESGGRIQPQHF	TGCAGTGCTAGAGAATCCGGGGGCCGGATTCAGCCCCAGCATTTT